The clone carrying this TCR beta chain occurred many times. Its specificity is not known. The sample comes from a study of neurological immune-mediated disorders. The cDNA was synthesized by means of template-switch 5'RACE, which was carried out with 10-nucleotide random UMIs. TCRdb passed the 5' RACE reads through MiXCR, listing each CDR3 protein once. The table has tens of thousands of distinct CDR3 sequences, roughly 10% seen once. General study points: Falling below healthy controls, multiple sclerosis showed the least TCR clonal expansion, while HTLV-1-associated myelopathy showed the most.

Time point indicated: longitudinal time-point 1 (baseline). Volunteers attending a blood bank in Maryland, USA, served as healthy controls. Germline V CDR1 and CDR2: SGHDN, FVKESK. V lost 1 base, J lost 8 bases, and 15 bases lay in between. The CDR3 is made up of 15 amino acids. The chain joins TRBV14 to TRBJ2-1; no firm D call. This clonotype was obtained from a man aged 25-40 years in good health. Material for sequencing was PBMCs. The CDR3 loop reads CASSQVEPLPHEQFF. As DNA, the CDR3 is TGTGCCAGCAGCCAAGTCGAGCCGCTACCCCATGAGCAGTTCTTC.